The 28 T cell receptor beta chains in this list originate from one sample, sequenced in a study of regulatory T cells in long-lasting Graves disease. Researchers made TCR beta libraries by using iRepertoire HTBI primers and running Arm-PCR on CDR3 regions. Using its own MiXCR run on the multiplex PCR reads, TCRdb lists one record per CDR3 protein. The table includes fewer than 550,000 distinct CDR3 sequences, about 16% detected once. Time point in this sample: newly diagnosed GD, antithyroid drugs for less than 3 months. From PBMCs, RNA was extracted and then used to make the TCR library. The same data also contributed to another study, on T cells in Graves' hyperthyroidism and ophthalmopathy.

The sequenced sample was peripheral blood mononuclear cells (PBMCs), obtained at new diagnosis, from a patient treated with antithyroid drugs. The receptors originated from a woman aged 35-60 years with Graves disease.

The chain joins TRBV12-5 to TRBJ1-4, with 7 bases aligning to TRBD1. V trimming: 5 bases; J trimming: 6 bases; junction bases outside the gene matches: 6. Germline V gene lookup returns CDR1 LGHNT and CDR2 FRNRAP. This CDR3 spans 14 amino acids. Here the CDR3 reads CASGPGTDYEKLFF. CDR3 bases: TGTGCTAGTGGTCCCGGGACAGACTATGAAAAACTGTTTTTT. Full variable domain (outside the CDR3, taken from reference TRBV12-5 and TRBJ1-4): DARVTQTPRHKVTEMGQEVTMRCQPILGHNTVFWYRQTMMQGLELLAYFRNRAPLDDSGMPKDRFSAEMPDATLATLKIQPSEPRDSAVYFCASGPGTDYEKLFFGSGTQLSVL.

This clonotype showed up many times. This chain links TRBV7-6 with TRBJ1-1; 11 bases agree with TRBD1. This CDR3 region has 17 residues. Trimming removed 3 bases from V and 1 base from J; junction bases left unmatched: 7. Per the germline V gene, CDR1 is SGHVS and CDR2 is FNYEAQ. As DNA, the CDR3 is TGTGCCAGCAGCTTCCGGACAGGGGGCGGGAAGAACACTGAAGCTTTCTTT. Its protein product is CASSFRTGGGKNTEAFF.

A remark on this clonotype: A far larger clone is just one base off, so this is likely a read error. This chain links TRBV3-1 with TRBJ2-5, with D possibly TRBD2 on 5 matching bases. Germline assignment: CDR1 LGHDT and CDR2 YNNKEL (reference sequence). The CDR3 totals 15 residues. CDR3 DNA sequence: TGTGACAGCAGTTTGGTGGACTCCGGTTGGGAGACCCAGTACTTC. Its protein product is CDSSLVDSGWETQYF.

In its sample, this clonotype was seen many times. The J gene is TRBJ2-7, the V gene TRBV6-2 or TRBV6-3; 10 positions agree with TRBD2. CDR1 and CDR2 from the germline V gene are MNHEY and SVGEGT. The CDR3 sequence is 15 residues long. V lost 2 bases and J lost 0; bases outside the gene matches: 1. This chain's CDR3 is CASSYASGGSYEQYF. In nucleotides, the CDR3 is TGTGCCAGCAGTTACGCTAGCGGGGGCTCCTACGAGCAGTACTTC.

The gene calls are TRBV7-6 and TRBJ2-2; D possibly corresponds to TRBD1 (7 bases). The V gene lost 6 bases and the J gene lost 1 base, with 12 bases spanning the gap. The germline V gene encodes CDR1 SGHVS and CDR2 FNYEAQ. The CDR3 covers 15 residues. In nucleotides, the CDR3 is TGTGCCAGCAGGTCCCAGGGGGGGAACACCGGGGAGCTGTTTTTT. The encoded protein is CASRSQGGNTGELFF. The full variable domain, in which reference TRBV7-6 and TRBJ2-2 provide the parts outside the CDR3, is GAGVSQSPRYKVTKRGQDVALRCDPISGHVSLYWYRQALGQGPEFLTYFNYEAQQDKSGLPNDRFSAERPEGSISTLTIQRTEQRDSAMYRCASRSQGGNTGELFFGEGSRLTVL.

This chain links TRBV19 with TRBJ2-1, with D tentatively TRBD1 (7 bases). Trimming shortened V by 7 bases and J by 5 bases, and 18 bases separated the two germline ends. Germline CDR1 reads LNHDA; CDR2 reads SQIVND (reference sequence). The CDR3 consists of 15 residues. This CDR3 is CASIRGRGENNEQFF. DNA of the CDR3: TGTGCCAGTATTAGGGGCAGGGGGGAGAACAATGAGCAGTTCTTC.

This clonotype has only a few counts. A read error may be the cause here, since a much bigger clone is one base away. V is TRBV28 and J is TRBJ2-1; TRBD2 might be the D (5 bases). Germline V lookup: CDR1 MDHEN, CDR2 SYDVKM. The CDR3 runs to 16 residues. The DNA for the CDR3 is TGTGCCAGCAGTTTGGCCCCGGGGAGCTCCTACAATGAGCAGTCCTTC. Protein: CASSLAPGSSYNEQSF.

J is TRBJ1-1 and V is TRBV27; 8 nucleotides line up with TRBD1. Germline CDR1 reads MNHEY; CDR2 reads SMNVEV (reference sequence). This CDR3 is built from 15 residues. V lost 5 bases and J lost 0; bases outside the gene matches: 5. In nucleotides, the CDR3 is TGTGCCAGCAGTCCCCCGGGACAGGTGAACACTGAAGCTTTCTTT. This sequence encodes CASSPPGQVNTEAFF.

This clonotype was detected many times. This chain joins TRBV13 and TRBJ2-3, with TRBD2 identical over 9 bases. Germline V gene sequence: CDR1 PRHDT, CDR2 FYEKMQ (reference sequence). The CDR3 totals 16 residues. V dropped 2 bases and J dropped 3; count of bases not matched to a gene: 6. The CDR3: CASSLHSGGPTDTQYF. The CDR3 nucleotides are TGTGCCAGCAGCTTACATAGCGGGGGACCGACAGATACGCAGTATTTT.

The chain employs TRBV10-3 and TRBJ1-3; 9 positions agree with TRBD1. CDR1 is ENHRY and CDR2 is SYGVKD in the germline V gene. The junction had 6 bases not matched to a gene; V was cut back by 0 bases and J by 3 bases. This CDR3 contains 17 residues. The CDR3 protein is CAISESPGQGFGNTIYF. The CDR3, as DNA: TGTGCCATCAGTGAGTCTCCGGGACAGGGCTTTGGAAACACCATATATTTT.

This clonotype was counted ten times or more. This sequence joins TRBV27 and TRBJ2-1, with 7 bases lining up with TRBD2. From germline, CDR1 is MNHEY and CDR2 SMNVEV (reference sequence). This CDR3 is 12 amino acids long. V shed 6 bases and J 9 bases; nucleotides not matched to a gene: 5. The CDR3 nucleotides are TGTGCCAGCAGCCCTACTAGCGTTGAGCAGTTCTTC. Translating it yields CASSPTSVEQFF.

The chain couples TRBV19 to TRBJ2-7; possible D gene TRBD2, 6 bases. Trimming removed 7 bases at V and 5 bases at J, with 18 bases between. The CDR3 is 14 residues long. Germline lookup yields CDR1 LNHDA and CDR2 SQIVND (reference sequence). In nucleotides, the CDR3 is TGTGCCAGTAATCGCCCAGGTGGAGGGCACGAGCAGTACTTC. It encodes CASNRPGGGHEQYF.

Many counts were recorded for this clonotype. The V gene is TRBV19, the J gene TRBJ1-4; D ambiguous. V was trimmed by 5 bases and J by 4 bases, leaving 5 bases between them. The germline CDR1 and CDR2 sequences are LNHDA and SQIVND (reference sequence). CDR3 length: 12 amino acids. The CDR3 loop is CASSSYNEKLFF. In DNA form, the CDR3 reads TGTGCCAGTAGTTCATATAATGAAAAACTGTTTTTT.

The gene calls are TRBV29-1 and TRBJ1-1; D unresolved. Deletions cut 3 bases from V and 6 bases from J, with 5 bases between. This CDR3 has 10 amino acids. The V gene's germline CDR1 is SQVTM and CDR2 ANQGSEA. CDR3 bases: TGCAGCGTTGAGGCCGCTGAAGCTTTCTTT. The encoded protein is CSVEAAEAFF. The full variable domain, its missing parts supplied by reference TRBV29-1 and TRBJ1-1, is SAVISQKPSRDICQRGTSLTIQCQVDSQVTMMFWYRQQPGQSLTLIATANQGSEATYESGFVIDKFPISRPNLTFSTLTVSNMSPEDSSIYLCSVEAAEAFFGQGTRLTVV.

The sample holds many counts of this clonotype. The chain joins TRBV20-1 to TRBJ1-4; TRBD1 agrees at 7 bases. V trimming: 0 bases; J trimming: 7 bases; junction bases outside the gene matches: 11. The length of the CDR3 is 16 residues. Per the germline V gene, CDR1 is DFQATT and CDR2 is SNEGSKA (reference sequence). The CDR3 is CSARDSLGQGGEKLFF. CDR3 sequence (DNA): TGCAGTGCTAGAGATAGTTTGGGCCAGGGGGGTGAAAAACTGTTTTTT.

This clonotype turned up a few times. The V call is TRBV6-5, the J call TRBJ2-1; no clear D. CDR1 is MNHEY, CDR2 SVGAGI, per germline. The CDR3 consists of 14 residues. The V and J ends lost 2 bases and 5 bases respectively, with 10 bases between them. Here the CDR3 DNA reads TGTGCCAGCAGTTACAAATCGTCTGACAATGAGCAGTTCTTC. Amino acids: CASSYKSSDNEQFF.

This clonotype was counted between two and nine times. V gene TRBV6-1 combines with J gene TRBJ2-1; TRBD2 agrees at 12 bases. Germline loops: CDR1 MNHNS, CDR2 SASEGT. V lost 11 bases and J lost 4; bases outside the gene matches: 6. The CDR3 extends over 14 amino acids. CDR3 region: CAVKTSGGYNEQFF. CDR3 coding DNA: TGTGCCGTCAAGACTAGCGGGGGTTACAATGAGCAGTTCTTC.

This clonotype was seen many times. The chain uses TRBV4-1 and TRBJ2-7, with D perhaps assigned TRBD1 or TRBD2 (5 bases each). CDR3 length: 16 amino acids. Per germline, CDR1 MGHRA and CDR2 YSYEKL. V lost 2 bases and J 3 bases, leaving 17 bases between the germline ends. The CDR3 sequence is CASSQQAAGTGYEQYF. CDR3 nucleotides: TGCGCCAGCAGCCAACAGGCCGCCGGGACGGGCTACGAGCAGTACTTC.

This clonotype was seen only a few times. The chain joins TRBV24-1 to TRBJ2-3; D remains unclear. The germline CDR1 and CDR2 sequences are KGHDR and SFDVKD. V was trimmed by 2 bases and J by 4 bases, leaving 15 bases between them. This CDR3 is built from 16 residues. The CDR3 DNA sequence: TGTGCCACCAGTGATTCCGACATCTTAAGGGCAGATACGCAGTATTTT. This sequence encodes CATSDSDILRADTQYF.

This clonotype was detected many times. The chain employs TRBV20-1 and TRBJ2-3; 8 bases match TRBD1. The ends lost 1 base at V and 4 bases at J; junction bases unmatched: 4. This CDR3 comprises 14 residues. Looked up from germline, CDR1 is DFQATT and CDR2 is SNEGSKA (reference sequence). CDR3 sequence (DNA): TGCAGTGCTAGAGGGACAGGGTGGGCAGATACGCAGTATTTT. This translates into CSARGTGWADTQYF.

This clonotype was observed many times. The chain joins TRBV3-1 to TRBJ1-1; maybe TRBD1 (5 bases). V lost 4 bases, J lost 4 bases, and 19 bases lay in between. The length of the CDR3 is 16 residues. CDR1 and CDR2 (germline): LGHDT, YNNKEL (reference sequence). Here the CDR3 reads CASSPRGWGIGTEAFF. CDR3 sequence (DNA): TGTGCCAGCAGCCCGCGGGGGTGGGGGATCGGCACTGAAGCTTTCTTT.

This clonotype has just a few counts. The genes are TRBV12-3 or TRBV12-4 and TRBJ2-4, with a possible D match to TRBD2 (7 bases). The tail of the sequence fits TRBJ2-5 better, so the J call may be wrong. CDR3 length: 16 residues. CDR3 DNA sequence: TGTGCCAGCAGTCCCGGTTCGGGGGGCCCTGACGAGACCCAGTACTTC. As protein: CASSPGSGGPDETQYF.

This clonotype appeared a few times. V usage is TRBV27 and J usage is TRBJ2-2; the match to TRBD2 covers 14 bases. Germline lookup yields CDR1 MNHEY and CDR2 SMNVEV (reference sequence). V dropped 5 bases and J dropped 4; count of bases not matched to a gene: 6. The CDR3 extends over 17 amino acids. The CDR3 region has the DNA TGTGCCAGCAGTGGTCGACTAGCGGGGGGGTCCACCGGGGAGCTGTTTTTT. Its protein is CASSGRLAGGSTGELFF.

This clonotype has at least ten counts. The CDR3 region has the DNA TGTGCCAGCCGCGGACTAGCCAAAAACATTCAGTACTTC. Residues: CASRGLAKNIQYF. This chain joins TRBV2 and TRBJ2-4, with D possibly TRBD2 on 5 matching bases. The CDR3 consists of 13 residues. Germline V CDR1 and CDR2: SNHLY, FYNNEI. The ends were cut back, 8 bases at V and 0 bases at J, with 8 bases in the middle.

This clonotype came up many times. The CDR3 bases are TGTGCCAGCTCAGATCAAGGGATGGTAGGGACTGAAGCTTTCTTT. Its protein is CASSDQGMVGTEAFF. The chain joins TRBV18 to TRBJ1-1; D gene ambiguous. V gave up 5 bases and J gave up 5 bases, with 18 bases separating them. This CDR3 is built from 15 residues. Germline CDR1 and CDR2: KGHSH and LQKENI.

CDR3 sequence reads: CSASGGVGRAEAFF. The DNA of the CDR3 is TGCAGTGCTAGTGGGGGGGTAGGGAGGGCTGAAGCTTTCTTT. This chain connects TRBV20-1 to TRBJ1-1; D is perhaps TRBD1 (5 bases). V lost 3 bases, J lost 6 bases, and 17 bases lay in between. CDR3 length: 14 amino acids. Germline assignment: CDR1 DFQATT and CDR2 SNEGSKA (reference sequence).

This clonotype has a count of ten or more. The CDR3 region is CASSQDSGQGKKLFF. CDR3 sequence (DNA): TGTGCCAGCAGCCAAGATAGCGGACAGGGGAAAAAACTGTTTTTT. The chain recombines TRBV3-1 with TRBJ1-4; 9 nucleotides match TRBD1. Losses at the gene ends were 0 bases for V and 9 bases for J; bases not matched to a gene: 5. CDR1 and CDR2 (germline): LGHDT, YNNKEL (reference sequence). CDR3 length: 15 residues.

The chain employs TRBV20-1 and TRBJ1-5; no definite D call. CDR1 DFQATT and CDR2 SNEGSKA come from the germline V gene (reference sequence). Trimming pared 6 bases from V and 1 base from J, leaving 19 bases between. The CDR3 is 16 amino acids. The CDR3 nucleotides read TGCAGTGCCGCCTATTCCCCACTTAGGAGCAATCAGCCCCAGCATTTT. Its translation: CSAAYSPLRSNQPQHF.